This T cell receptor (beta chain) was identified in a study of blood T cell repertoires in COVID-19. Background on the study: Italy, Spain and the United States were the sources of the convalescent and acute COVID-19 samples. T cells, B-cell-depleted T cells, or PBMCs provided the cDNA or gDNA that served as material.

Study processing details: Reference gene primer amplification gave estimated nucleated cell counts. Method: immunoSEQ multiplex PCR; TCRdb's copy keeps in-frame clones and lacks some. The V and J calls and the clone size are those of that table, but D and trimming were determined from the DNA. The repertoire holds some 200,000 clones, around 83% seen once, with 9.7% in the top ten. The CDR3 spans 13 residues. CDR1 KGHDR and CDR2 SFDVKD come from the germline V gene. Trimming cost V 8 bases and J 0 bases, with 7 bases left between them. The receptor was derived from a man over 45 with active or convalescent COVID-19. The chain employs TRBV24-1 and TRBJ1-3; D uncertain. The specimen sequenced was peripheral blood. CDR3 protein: CATNRSSGNTIYF. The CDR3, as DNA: TGTGCCACCAACCGGTCCTCTGGAAACACCATATATTTT.